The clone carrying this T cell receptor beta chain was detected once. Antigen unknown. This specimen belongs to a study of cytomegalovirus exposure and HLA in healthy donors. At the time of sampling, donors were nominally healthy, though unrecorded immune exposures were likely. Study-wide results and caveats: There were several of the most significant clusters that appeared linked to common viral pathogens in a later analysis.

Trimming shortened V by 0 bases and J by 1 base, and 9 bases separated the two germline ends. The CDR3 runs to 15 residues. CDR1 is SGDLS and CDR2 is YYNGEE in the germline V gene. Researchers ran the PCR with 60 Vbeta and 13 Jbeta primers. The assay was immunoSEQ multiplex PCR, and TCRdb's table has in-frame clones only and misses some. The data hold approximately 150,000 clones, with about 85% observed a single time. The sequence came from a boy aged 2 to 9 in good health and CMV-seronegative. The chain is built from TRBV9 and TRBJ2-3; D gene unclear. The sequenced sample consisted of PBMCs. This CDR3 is CASSVAGYGTDTQYF. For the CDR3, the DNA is TGTGCCAGCAGCGTAGCGGGTTACGGCACAGATACGCAGTATTTT.